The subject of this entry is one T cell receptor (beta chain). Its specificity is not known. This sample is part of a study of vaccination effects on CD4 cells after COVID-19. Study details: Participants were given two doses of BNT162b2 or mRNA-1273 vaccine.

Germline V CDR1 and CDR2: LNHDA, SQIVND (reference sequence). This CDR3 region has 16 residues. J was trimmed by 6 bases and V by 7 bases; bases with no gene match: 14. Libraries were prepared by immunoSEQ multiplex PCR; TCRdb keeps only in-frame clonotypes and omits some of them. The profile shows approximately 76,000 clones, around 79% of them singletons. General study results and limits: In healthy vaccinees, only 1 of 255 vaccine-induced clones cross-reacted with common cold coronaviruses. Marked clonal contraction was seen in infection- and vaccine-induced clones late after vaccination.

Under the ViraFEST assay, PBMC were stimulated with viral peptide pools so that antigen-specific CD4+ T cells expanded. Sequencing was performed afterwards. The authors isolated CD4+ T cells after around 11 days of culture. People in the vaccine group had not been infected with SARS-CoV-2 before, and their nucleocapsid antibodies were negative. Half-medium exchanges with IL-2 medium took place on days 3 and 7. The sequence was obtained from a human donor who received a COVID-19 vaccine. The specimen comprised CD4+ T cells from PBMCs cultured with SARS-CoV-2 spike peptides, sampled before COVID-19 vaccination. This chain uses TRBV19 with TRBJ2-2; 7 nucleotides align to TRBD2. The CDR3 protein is CASTGWKASGAGELFF. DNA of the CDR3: TGTGCCAGTACAGGGTGGAAGGCTAGCGGAGCCGGGGAGCTGTTTTTT.